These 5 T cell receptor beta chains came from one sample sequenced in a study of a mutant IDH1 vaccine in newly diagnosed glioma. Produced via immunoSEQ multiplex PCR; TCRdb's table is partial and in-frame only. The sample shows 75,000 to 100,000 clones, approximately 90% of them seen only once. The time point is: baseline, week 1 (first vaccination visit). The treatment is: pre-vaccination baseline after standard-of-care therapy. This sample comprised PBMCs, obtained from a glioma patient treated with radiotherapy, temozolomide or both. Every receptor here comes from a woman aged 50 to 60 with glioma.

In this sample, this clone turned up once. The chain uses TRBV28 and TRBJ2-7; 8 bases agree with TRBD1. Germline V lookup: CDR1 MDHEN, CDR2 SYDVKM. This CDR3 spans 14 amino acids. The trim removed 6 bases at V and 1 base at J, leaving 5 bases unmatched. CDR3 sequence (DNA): TGTGCCAGCAGGCGGGGACAGGTGTCCTACGAGCAGTACTTC. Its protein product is CASRRGQVSYEQYF.

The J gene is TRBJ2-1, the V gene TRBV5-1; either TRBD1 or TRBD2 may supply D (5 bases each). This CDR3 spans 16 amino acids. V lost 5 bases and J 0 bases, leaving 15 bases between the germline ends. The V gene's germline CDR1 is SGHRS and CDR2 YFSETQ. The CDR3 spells CASRPGTPSSYNEQFF. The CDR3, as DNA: TGCGCCAGCAGGCCCGGGACCCCGAGCTCCTACAATGAGCAGTTCTTC.

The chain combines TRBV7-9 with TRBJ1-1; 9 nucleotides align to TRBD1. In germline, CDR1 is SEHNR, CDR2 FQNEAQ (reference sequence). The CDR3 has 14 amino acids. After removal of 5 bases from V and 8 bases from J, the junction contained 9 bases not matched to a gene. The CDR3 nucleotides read TGTGCCAGCAGCGGCACAGGGGGCAGGTCCGAAGCTTTCTTT. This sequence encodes CASSGTGGRSEAFF. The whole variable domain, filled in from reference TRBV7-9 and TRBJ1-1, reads DTGVSQNPRHKITKRGQNVTFRCDPISEHNRLYWYRQTLGQGPEFLTYFQNEAQLEKSRLLSDRFSAERPKGSFSTLEIQRTEQGDSAMYLCASSGTGGRSEAFFGQGTRLTVV.

In DNA form, the CDR3 reads TGTGCCACCAGCAGACAGACACAAGAGACCCAGTACTTC. This encodes CATSRQTQETQYF. V is TRBV15 and J is TRBJ2-5, with D hard to call. CDR1 and CDR2 (germline): LNHNV, YYDKDF (reference sequence). Trimming removed 2 bases from V and 2 bases from J, with 6 bases in between. The CDR3 totals 13 residues. The full variable domain, its missing parts supplied by reference TRBV15 and TRBJ2-5, is DAMVIQNPRYQVTQFGKPVTLSCSQTLNHNVMYWYQQKSSQAPKLLFHYYDKDFNNEADTPDNFQSRRPNTSFCFLDIRSPGLGDTAMYLCATSRQTQETQYFGPGTRLLVL.

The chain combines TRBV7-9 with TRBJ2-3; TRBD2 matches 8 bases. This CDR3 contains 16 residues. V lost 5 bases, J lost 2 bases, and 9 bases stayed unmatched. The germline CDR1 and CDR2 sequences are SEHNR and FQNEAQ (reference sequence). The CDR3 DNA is TGTGCCAGCAGCACCCCCCGGGGGGGGCCCACAGATACGCAGTATTTT. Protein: CASSTPRGGPTDTQYF. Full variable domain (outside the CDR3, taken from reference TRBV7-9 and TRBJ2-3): DTGVSQNPRHKITKRGQNVTFRCDPISEHNRLYWYRQTLGQGPEFLTYFQNEAQLEKSRLLSDRFSAERPKGSFSTLEIQRTEQGDSAMYLCASSTPRGGPTDTQYFGPGTRLTVL.